Sequencing of this T cell receptor (beta chain) was carried out in a study of cytomegalovirus exposure and HLA in healthy donors. On the study more broadly: Assignment to the Caucasian-associated ancestry cluster applied to around 80% of the approximately 360 genotyped donors.

This clone is a singleton in its sample. With V trimmed by 0 bases and J by 7 bases, 12 bases remained unmatched. The germline gives CDR1 PRHDT, CDR2 FYEKMQ (reference sequence). CDR3 size: 16 residues. In the PCR, 60 Vbeta and 13 Jbeta primers were used. Sequencing used immunoSEQ multiplex PCR; TCRdb keeps in-frame clones, though not all of them. In the table there are around 58,000 clones, approximately 80% of which are singletons. The sample consisted of PBMCs. The source is a female donor in good health and CMV-seronegative. The chain employs TRBV13 and TRBJ2-7; TRBD2 aligns across 7 bases. CDR3 amino acids: CASSLGSGGGAREQYF. The CDR3 DNA reads as TGTGCCAGCAGCTTAGGATCTGGCGGGGGAGCCAGGGAGCAGTACTTC.